The 9 T cell receptor beta chains listed next were all sequenced from one sample in a study of T cell responses to AZD1222 COVID-19 vaccine. The repertoire was sequenced with immunoSEQ multiplex PCR; TCRdb's copy has only in-frame clones and lacks some. This sample carries 140,000 to 150,000 clones, 75% to 90% of them seen once, and the ten largest clones take roughly 1.7%. This specimen consisted of peripheral blood, obtained on day 0 of AZD1222 vaccination. All receptors derive from an adult in good health.

In its sample, this clone was seen a few times. The chain links TRBV30 to TRBJ2-7; 8 nucleotides agree with TRBD2. The germline gives CDR1 GTSNPN, CDR2 SVGIG (reference sequence). V trimming: 5 bases; J trimming: 2 bases; junction bases outside the gene matches: 5. CDR3 length: 13 amino acids. In DNA form, the CDR3 reads TGTGCCTGGTCTAGCGGGTTAACCTACGAGCAGTACTTC. Translation gives CAWSSGLTYEQYF.

The rearrangement uses TRBV5-5 and TRBJ1-1; maybe TRBD1 (5 bases). CDR1 is SGHKS and CDR2 is YYEKEE in the germline V gene (reference sequence). V was pared by 4 bases and J by 4 bases, with 17 bases between. The CDR3 spans 15 residues. The DNA for the CDR3 is TGTGCCAGCAGCCGAAAAGGGGCGGAAAGCACTGAAGCTTTCTTT. It is translated as CASSRKGAESTEAFF.

The rearrangement uses TRBV19 and TRBJ2-7; no reliable D call. The CDR3 has 15 amino acids. Per germline, CDR1 LNHDA and CDR2 SQIVND (reference sequence). Trimming removed 4 bases from V and 3 bases from J, with 16 bases in between. The CDR3 here is CASSTRGSQHYEQYF. CDR3 DNA sequence: TGTGCCAGTAGTACCAGAGGATCCCAACACTACGAGCAGTACTTC.

This chain links TRBV28 with TRBJ1-4; 9 bases are shared with TRBD1. The CDR3 is 15 residues long. J was trimmed by 7 bases and V by 3 bases; bases with no gene match: 6. Germline CDR1 reads MDHEN; CDR2 reads SYDVKM. CDR3 DNA sequence: TGTGCCAGCAGTTTTGGGGGGACAGGGAGTGAAAAACTGTTTTTT. Its protein product is CASSFGGTGSEKLFF.

This chain uses TRBV7-9 with TRBJ2-7; either TRBD1 or TRBD2 may supply D (7 bases each). The CDR3 is 16 residues long. From germline, CDR1 is SEHNR and CDR2 FQNEAQ (reference sequence). Between the trimmed V and J ends, which lost 1 base and 5 bases, there was a span of 18 bases. The CDR3 here is CASSLGYRGRGDEQYF. The CDR3 DNA follows: TGTGCCAGCAGCTTAGGATACAGGGGCCGGGGGGACGAGCAGTACTTC. Full variable domain (rest looked up from reference TRBV7-9 and TRBJ2-7): DTGVSQNPRHKITKRGQNVTFRCDPISEHNRLYWYRQTLGQGPEFLTYFQNEAQLEKSRLLSDRFSAERPKGSFSTLEIQRTEQGDSAMYLCASSLGYRGRGDEQYFGPGTRLTVT.

The chain is built from TRBV9 and TRBJ1-6; a weak D match, TRBD1 (5 bases). Trimming took off 7 bases at V and 0 bases at J, with 5 bases between the two ends. Per germline, CDR1 SGDLS and CDR2 YYNGEE. The CDR3 is 13 residues long. CDR3 DNA: TGTGCCAGCGGGGGCTCCTATAATTCACCCCTCCACTTT. This gives the protein CASGGSYNSPLHF.

The gene calls are TRBV24-1 and TRBJ1-2, with TRBD1 identical over 9 bases. This CDR3 has 15 residues. The germline CDR1 and CDR2 sequences are KGHDR and SFDVKD. Trimming removed 3 bases from V and 8 bases from J; junction bases left unmatched: 9. This CDR3 is CATSDVGQGPGGYTF. CDR3 DNA sequence: TGTGCCACCAGTGATGTTGGACAGGGGCCAGGAGGCTACACCTTC.

This chain links TRBV7-9 with TRBJ1-6, with D maybe TRBD1 (5 bases). The germline CDR1 and CDR2 sequences are SEHNR and FQNEAQ (reference sequence). The length of the CDR3 is 14 residues. The V gene lost 2 bases and the J gene lost 10 bases, with 12 bases spanning the gap. This CDR3 reads CASSLSGGVSPLHF. The CDR3 region has the DNA TGTGCCAGCAGCTTAAGCGGGGGAGTCTCACCCCTCCACTTT.

V and J are TRBV27 and TRBJ2-3, with D perhaps given as TRBD1 or TRBD2 (6 bases each). V lost 5 bases to trimming and J lost 4 bases, with 16 bases between them. Germline loops: CDR1 MNHEY, CDR2 SMNVEV (reference sequence). This CDR3 spans 15 amino acids. CDR3 nucleotides: TGTGCCAGCAGTCCCACCGCCGGGGGCCCAGATACGCAGTATTTT. Its translation is CASSPTAGGPDTQYF.